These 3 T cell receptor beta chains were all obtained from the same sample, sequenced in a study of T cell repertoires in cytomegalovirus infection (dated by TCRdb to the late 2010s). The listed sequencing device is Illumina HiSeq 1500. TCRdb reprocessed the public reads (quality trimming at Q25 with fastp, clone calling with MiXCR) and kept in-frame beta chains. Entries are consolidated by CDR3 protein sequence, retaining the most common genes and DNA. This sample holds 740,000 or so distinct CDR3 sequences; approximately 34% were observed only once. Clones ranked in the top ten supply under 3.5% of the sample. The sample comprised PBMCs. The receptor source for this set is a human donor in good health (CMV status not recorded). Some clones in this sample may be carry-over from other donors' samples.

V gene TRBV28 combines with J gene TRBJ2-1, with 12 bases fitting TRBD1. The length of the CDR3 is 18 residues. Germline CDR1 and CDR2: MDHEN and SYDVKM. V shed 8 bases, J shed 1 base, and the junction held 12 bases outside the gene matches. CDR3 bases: TGTGCCAGCCTCAGGGGACAGGGGGCGAAAGGGTCCTACAATGAGCAGTTCTTC. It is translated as CASLRGQGAKGSYNEQFF.

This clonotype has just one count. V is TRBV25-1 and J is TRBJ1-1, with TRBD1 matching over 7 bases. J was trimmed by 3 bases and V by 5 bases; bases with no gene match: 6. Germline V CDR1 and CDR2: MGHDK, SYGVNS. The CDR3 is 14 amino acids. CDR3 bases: TGTGCCAGCAGTTTCGGACAGGCATACACTGAAGCTTTCTTT. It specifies CASSFGQAYTEAFF.

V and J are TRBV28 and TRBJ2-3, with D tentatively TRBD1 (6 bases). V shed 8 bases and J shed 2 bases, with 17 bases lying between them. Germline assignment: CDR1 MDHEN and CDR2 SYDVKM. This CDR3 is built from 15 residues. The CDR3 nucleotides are TGTGCCAGCGTATCACAGGGAGAGTACACAGATACGCAGTATTTT. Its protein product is CASVSQGEYTDTQYF.